This T cell receptor (beta chain) stems from a study of blood T cell repertoires in COVID-19. Study at large: Italy, Spain and the United States were the sources of the convalescent and acute COVID-19 samples.

CDR1 and CDR2 (germline): SQVTM, ANQGSEA. The CDR3 contains 13 residues. V was clipped by 3 bases and J by 5 bases, with 13 bases between them. Sequenced by immunoSEQ multiplex PCR; TCRdb stores in-frame clones only, minus some. The sample carries around 150,000 clones, 65% to 90% recorded once. This sequence originates from a woman in her sixties or seventies with active or convalescent COVID-19. This chain links TRBV29-1 with TRBJ1-1, with no clear D. Sequencing input: peripheral blood. The CDR3 region has the DNA TGCAGCGTTGAGTCAACCCCCGGGACTGAAGCTTTCTTT. It is translated as CSVESTPGTEAFF.